The 3 T cell receptor beta chains presented below share a single source sample, sequenced in a study of Graves' ophthalmopathy and Graves' hyperthyroidism. Amplification from RNA transcripts yielded the TCR beta CDR3 regions. Second-round multiplex PCR came after a first-round RT-PCR that employed HTBI primers. TCRdb reanalysed the multiplex PCR reads using MiXCR and keeps one entry per CDR3 protein. Of about 380,000 distinct CDR3 sequences listed, less than 20% were seen once; the top ten hold roughly 7%. The material sequenced was peripheral blood. These receptors all stem from a young woman with stable Graves' hyperthyroidism.

This sequence joins TRBV5-1 and TRBJ2-7, with 8 bases matching TRBD2. The CDR3 runs to 16 residues. The junction had 7 bases not matched to a gene; V was cut back by 0 bases and J by 2 bases. Germline V lookup: CDR1 SGHRS, CDR2 YFSETQ. CDR3 loop: CASSLAGGATTYEQYF. CDR3 in DNA: TGCGCCAGCAGCTTGGCCGGGGGGGCAACCACCTACGAGCAGTACTTC.

This clonotype was detected ten times or more. The chain couples TRBV5-1 to TRBJ2-5; D gene unclear. The CDR3 has 13 amino acids. Germline CDR1 SGHRS, CDR2 YFSETQ. Trimming left V 5 bases short and J 5 bases short, with 13 bases between. The CDR3 sequence: CASSSLTAETQYF. The CDR3 DNA follows: TGCGCCAGCAGTTCACTCACAGCGGAGACCCAGTACTTC.

This clonotype occurred many times. The V call is TRBV6-5, the J call TRBJ2-7; D may correspond to TRBD1 or TRBD2 (6 bases each). The CDR3 length is 16 residues. Germline loops: CDR1 MNHEY, CDR2 SVGAGI. V gave up 7 bases and J gave up 3 bases, with 22 bases separating them. CDR3 DNA sequence: TGTGCCAGCATTCCCAGGGGAGGACTCCTCGGCTACGAGCAGTACTTC. It translates to CASIPRGGLLGYEQYF.